This T cell receptor beta chain is drawn from a study of T cell changes during pregnancy in multiple sclerosis. Produced via immunoSEQ multiplex PCR; TCRdb's table is partial and in-frame only. This table has 40,000 to 50,000 clones, 80% to 90% appearing once. After removal of 1 base from V and 2 bases from J, the junction contained 5 bases not matched to a gene. Germline lookup yields CDR1 LGHNA and CDR2 YSLEER. The length of the CDR3 is 15 residues. The sequence derives from a female donor with multiple sclerosis, enrolled in a pregnancy study. The material sequenced was CD4+ T cells from peripheral blood mononuclear cells, taken in the first trimester of pregnancy. This chain joins TRBV4-3 and TRBJ2-7; 7 positions match TRBD2. CDR3 bases: TGCGCCAGCAGCCAAGGGCCAGCGGGGACCTACGAGCAGTACTTC. Translating it yields CASSQGPAGTYEQYF.